This is a list of T cell receptor beta chains from one sample in a study of molecular identifiers for immune sequencing clone quantification. TCRdb fed the PCR reads into MiXCR, producing one record per CDR3 protein. The sample holds 100,000 or so distinct CDR3 sequences, roughly a fifth seen once. The sample consisted of naive CD8+ T cells from blood, with Jurkat cell RNA spiked in. The receptors stem from a human donor in good health. Some libraries in this study had Jurkat cell RNA spiked in. CDR3s include the opening cysteine and the closing phenylalanine or tryptophan. D genes are given only for firm matches. Size is omitted from some rows. Given values are once, few, many or a class for expanded clones.

J: TRBJ2-6
D: NA
V: TRBV19
length: 16
size: many
CDR3: CASSIGFIPGANVLTF
DNA: TGTGCCAGTAGTATCGGTTTCATACCCGGGGCCAACGTCCTGACTTTC

J: TRBJ2-7
D: TRBD2
V: TRBV11-2
length: 16
size: NA
CDR3: CASSFMLAGEVYEQYF
DNA: TGTGCCAGCAGCTTCATGCTAGCGGGTGAGGTCTACGAGCAGTACTTC

J: TRBJ2-2
D: TRBD2
V: TRBV29-1
length: 15
size: NA
CDR3: CSVEGGSYPSGELSF
DNA: TGCAGCGTCGAGGGCGGGAGTTATCCTTCCGGGGAGCTGTCTTTT

J: TRBJ1-1
D: TRBD1
V: TRBV28
length: 14
size: NA
CDR3: CASSWTGLNTEAFF
DNA: TGTGCCAGCAGCTGGACAGGGTTGAACACTGAAGCTTTCTTT

J: TRBJ1-1
D: TRBD1
V: TRBV5-5
length: 13
size: many
CDR3: CASSFTGTGEAFF
DNA: TGTGCCAGCAGCTTCACCGGGACAGGTGAAGCTTTCTTT

J: TRBJ1-1
D: NA
V: TRBV4-3
length: 14
size: many
CDR3: CASSQGAEDTEAFF
DNA: TGCGCCAGCAGCCAAGGGGCGGAGGACACTGAAGCTTTCTTT

J: TRBJ1-5
D: NA
V: TRBV4-3
length: 14
size: NA
CDR3: CASSQERGAQPQHF
DNA: TGCGCCAGCAGCCAAGAGAGGGGGGCTCAGCCCCAGCATTTT

J: TRBJ2-7
D: NA
V: TRBV28
length: 13
size: NA
CDR3: CASSFPDGYEQYF
DNA: TGTGCCAGCAGTTTTCCCGACGGCTACGAGCAGTACTTC

J: TRBJ2-1
D: TRBD2
V: TRBV4-2
length: 19
size: few
CDR3: CASSQGLSRTSGIYNEQFF
DNA: TGTGCCAGCAGCCAAGGGCTCTCTCGAACTAGCGGGATTTACAATGAGCAGTTCTTC

J: TRBJ2-7
D: TRBD2
V: TRBV19
length: 13
size: few
CDR3: CATTGTTNYEQYF
DNA: TGTGCCACAACCGGGACTACCAACTACGAGCAGTACTTC

J: TRBJ2-3
D: NA
V: TRBV27
length: 13
size: many
CDR3: CASSLNGQHTQYF
DNA: TGTGCCAGCAGTTTAAATGGACAGCATACGCAGTATTTT

J: TRBJ2-3
D: NA
V: TRBV20-1
length: 16
size: NA
CDR3: CSARVASGIRTDTQYF
DNA: TGCAGTGCTAGAGTAGCCAGCGGAATCCGCACAGATACGCAGTATTTT

J: TRBJ1-1
D: NA
V: TRBV11-2
length: 14
size: many
CDR3: CASSLAGGYTEAFF
DNA: TGTGCCAGCAGCCTTGCGGGGGGATACACTGAAGCTTTCTTT

J: TRBJ2-3
D: NA
V: TRBV6-2/TRBV6-3
length: 14
size: few
CDR3: CASSYLRDTDTQYF
DNA: TGTGCCAGCAGTTACTTGCGGGACACAGATACGCAGTATTTT

J: TRBJ2-5
D: NA
V: TRBV7-9
length: 14
size: NA
CDR3: CASSLVDRLETQYF
DNA: TGTGCCAGCAGCTTAGTTGACAGGCTTGAGACCCAGTACTTC

J: TRBJ2-5
D: TRBD1
V: TRBV7-2
length: 15
size: many
CDR3: CASSPGTGLKETQYF
DNA: TGTGCCAGCAGCCCCGGGACAGGATTAAAAGAGACCCAGTACTTC

J: TRBJ2-5
D: NA
V: TRBV7-9
length: 14
size: NA
CDR3: CASSLVEVPETQYF
DNA: TGTGCCAGCAGCTTGGTTGAGGTCCCGGAGACCCAGTACTTC